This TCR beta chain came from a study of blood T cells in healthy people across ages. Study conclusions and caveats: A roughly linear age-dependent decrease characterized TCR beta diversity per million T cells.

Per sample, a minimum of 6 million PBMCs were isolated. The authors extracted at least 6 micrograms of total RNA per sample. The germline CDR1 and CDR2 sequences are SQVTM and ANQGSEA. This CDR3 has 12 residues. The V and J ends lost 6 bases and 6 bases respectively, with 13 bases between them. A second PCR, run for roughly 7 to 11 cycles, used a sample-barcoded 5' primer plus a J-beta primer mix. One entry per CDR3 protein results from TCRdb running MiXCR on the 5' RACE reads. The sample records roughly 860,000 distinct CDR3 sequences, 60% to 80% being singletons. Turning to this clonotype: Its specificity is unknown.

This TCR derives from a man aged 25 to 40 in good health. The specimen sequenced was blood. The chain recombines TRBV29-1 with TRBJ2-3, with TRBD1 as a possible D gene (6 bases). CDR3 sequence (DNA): TGCAGCGTGGAGCAGGGGTCCGATACGCAGTATTTT. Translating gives CSVEQGSDTQYF.